Shown below are 3 T cell receptor beta chains from a single sample sequenced in a study of T cells in Graves' hyperthyroidism and ophthalmopathy. Amplified TCR beta CDR3 regions came from RNA transcripts. First-round RT-PCR with HTBI primers amplified the TCR CDR3 region. MiXCR, run by TCRdb on the multiplex PCR reads, gives a single entry per CDR3 protein. Of about 350,000 distinct CDR3 sequences listed, about a sixth are singletons. The sequenced sample was blood. All receptors derive from a woman between 40 and 55 years old with Graves' ophthalmopathy.

This clonotype was seen many times. This chain links TRBV2 with TRBJ2-5, with D tentatively TRBD2 (7 bases). With 0 bases removed from V and 4 bases from J, the gap between germline ends came to 15 bases. Germline V CDR1 and CDR2: SNHLY, FYNNEI. The CDR3 length is 16 residues. CDR3 DNA: TGTGCCAGCAGTGAAGCGGGGGGGGGCGTCAGAGAGACCCAGTACTTC. The encoded protein is CASSEAGGGVRETQYF.

This clonotype was counted ten times or more. The chain joins TRBV30 to TRBJ1-2; 12 positions agree with TRBD1. Germline V gene data show CDR1 as GTSNPN and CDR2 as SVGIG (reference sequence). The CDR3 has 14 amino acids. V shed 2 bases, J shed 7 bases, and the junction held 5 bases outside the gene matches. The CDR3 loop reads CAWSRDRGQGGYTF. The CDR3 bases are TGTGCCTGGAGTAGGGACAGGGGGCAGGGTGGCTACACCTTC.

The sample holds many counts of this clonotype. The chain is built from TRBV29-1 and TRBJ2-7, with no clear D. From germline, CDR1 is SQVTM and CDR2 ANQGSEA. This CDR3 has 13 amino acids. The ends were cut back, 5 bases at V and 2 bases at J, with 13 bases in the middle. The CDR3 DNA is TGCAGCGTTTCACCCCGTGGGCCCTACGAGCAGTACTTC. Its translation: CSVSPRGPYEQYF.